This T cell receptor beta chain comes out of a study of cytomegalovirus exposure and HLA in healthy donors (TCRdb year 2017). Broadly, across the study: An earlier analysis of more than 550 of the donors reported approximately 260 Gb of sequence data and 90 million to 120 million unique TCR beta sequences obtained from around 190 million T cells. Every repertoire in the discovery cohort had been generated on one and the same sequencing platform. The study profiled the T cell repertoires of approximately 700 subjects by immunosequencing and related them to cytomegalovirus serostatus. Roughly 5 DR-DQ haplotypes were handled as single units for association and clustering because linkage in the cohort was strong. Of the approximately 400 genotyped donors, 65% to 90% were placed in the genetic ancestry cluster associated with self-reported Caucasian donors. Typing coverage differed by locus: A, B, C, DRB1 and DQB1 were typed in about 620-630 donors, DQA1 in 522, DPA1 in 600 to 610, and DPB1 in 472. An earlier analysis of fewer than 700 of the donors applied high-throughput TCR beta sequencing to assess whether each TCR beta V gene segment acted as functional or pseudogenic. An early release that covered fewer than 750 HLA-typed donors contained approximately 320 gigabases of sequencing data and around 80 million unique TCR sequences. Donor age, sex, ethnicity and CMV serostatus were collected together with the repertoire data. Class I and class II HLA loci were covered by the typing at four-digit resolution. The study aimed to test whether cataloging public T cell receptors could reveal signatures of past pathogen exposure. The later analysis used no new phenotypic data to find candidate immune exposures, relying instead on TCR beta sequences and their occurrence across donors. A later genetic analysis used genome-wide SNP genotypes for about 65% of the 666 donors, treating that subset as a discovery cohort. Across under 500 genotyped donors of the cohort, an average of approximately 240,000 unique TCR beta nucleotide sequences per donor were sequenced, and roughly 18% of those sequences were non-productive. To study patterns of TCR occurrence, a later analysis re-analyzed previously published TCR beta repertoires from hundreds of donors and added high-resolution HLA genotyping. To predict cytomegalovirus infection status, the study brought together high-throughput TCR immunosequencing, statistical association of individual TCRs with disease status, and machine learning. In addition to the first cohort of around 670 subjects, a separate validation cohort of over 90 different subjects was used.

In total, just over 650 healthy bone marrow donors made up the cohort. Cohort members were all nominally healthy when sampled, although unrecorded immune exposures were likely present. The donor tested CMV seropositive, placing the donor among the 250 to 300 seropositive members of the cohort. A peripheral blood sample was collected from each donor, and TCR beta sequencing was performed on peripheral blood mononuclear cells. Genomic DNA was extracted from the blood cell samples with the Qiagen DNeasy Blood Extraction Kit. Broader findings and caveats from the paper: For the cohort, immune exposure information was limited to CMV serostatus. According to a later analysis, most CMV-associated TCR beta chains appeared to be HLA-restricted, and the HLA associations seemed to be driven largely by CMV exposure. Because HLA typing was unavailable for some donors at each locus, only the typed subset was used in association tests. In a later genetic analysis, a missense DCLRE1C variant was associated with V-gene and J-gene trimming of TCR beta chains, and the association was replicated in an independent cohort. A later analysis reported that several top co-occurrence clusters appeared linked to parvovirus B19, influenza, CMV and Epstein-Barr virus. In a later analysis, TCR association rates were found to vary across HLA loci, with the most associated TCRs seen for DRB1 alleles and the fewest for HLA-C alleles. Sequencing depth was assumed to be roughly uniform across donors in the presence/absence analyses, though that assumption may not hold. When HLA alleles, especially DR and DQ, strongly co-occurred, TCR associations were difficult to assign to individual alleles. Linkage disequilibrium might explain the correlated functional status among segregating V segments, but an unknown experimental factor could not be ruled out. Specific HLA alleles were associated with roughly 16,000 TCR beta sequences at a false discovery rate of 0.05 in a later analysis. The study gave a list of 150 to 200 TCR beta chains associated with cytomegalovirus. Compared with the roughly 700-donor mean, donors in an Asian-associated ancestry cluster had fewer N-insertions in productive TCRs, according to a later genetic analysis. In an earlier analysis of approximately 590 of the donors, most TCR beta V segments appeared in productive rearrangements about 90% or about 30% of the time, broadly matching IMGT annotations. This cohort had only TCR beta chains sequenced, and the lack of alpha or paired-chain data limited which features could be detected. Because counts were too low, under 20 rarely observed V segments, including chromosome 9 orphons, were left out of the earlier analysis of 500 to 750 of the donors. A few of the identified cytomegalovirus-associated TCR beta chains were confirmed in vitro to be specific for cytomegalovirus antigens. In a later analysis, HLA-associated TCR beta chains showed more clonal expansion and lower generation probabilities than non-associated chains that were equally common. A cluster of highly shared sequence variants was judged likely to represent a technical artifact of the sequencing pipeline. Most TCR sequences were observed very rarely across donors, whereas some public TCRs were present in many individuals. A further reported finding was that TCR beta sequences accurately predicted the HLA-A and HLA-B alleles for most subjects in the first cohort. Because the 87-base-pair reads could not distinguish some IMGT-functional V segments, including TRBV6-2 and TRBV6-3, those segments were excluded. According to the authors, the approach could potentially be generalized to other disease states and immunological phenotypes. The classifier was reported to diagnose cytomegalovirus status with high specificity and sensitivity in both the original and validation cohorts.

CDR1 and CDR2, looked up from the germline V gene, are SGHDT and YYEEEE. Relative to germline, V is 7 bases shorter and J is 6 bases shorter, with 13 bases between their ends. The CDR3 starts with the cysteine, ends with the phenylalanine, and has 12 residues. Only the CDR3 region is kept as DNA, spanning 36 bases read in frame from base 1. This clone was seen more than once but under ten times. Its cognate antigen has yet to be identified. No much larger clone exists at a distance of one base, and base qualities are not known. Library method: the immunoSEQ multiplex PCR assay. A mixture of 60 forward primers for TCR Vbeta segments and 13 reverse primers for TCR Jbeta segments was used in the multiplex PCR. The CDR3 region of rearranged TCR beta genes was amplified from genomic DNA by a multiplex PCR assay. Amplified TCR beta libraries were sequenced as 87-base-pair reads on the Illumina HiSeq System. The authors' pipeline ran thus. In a later analysis, roughly 80 million unique TCR beta chains were counted across the roughly 610 repertoires, and about 9.9 million of these chains were shared by at least two donors. To remove PCR and sequencing errors, raw reads were error-corrected and collapsed into unique sequences using a nearest-neighbor algorithm that merged closely related sequences. CDR3 sequences were aligned to IMGT reference sequences to assign V, D and J gene segments. For a sequence to be retained, a match of at least six nucleotides to both a V gene segment and a J gene segment was required. Rearrangements were classified as productive when the CDR3 lacked stop codons and remained in frame with V and J, and all other rearrangements were classified as non-productive. Following IMGT convention, CDR3 was defined as the stretch from the second conserved V-encoded cysteine to the conserved J-encoded phenylalanine. Sequences without an unambiguous match to a single V gene segment were excluded from the earlier analysis of 450 to 650 of the donors. An earlier analysis of about 590 of the donors classified V segments as functional when productive rearrangements were above 56.7% and as segregating when the standard deviation between donors was above 5%. A statistical classification framework was developed to diagnose cytomegalovirus status using the catalog of TCR beta chain sequences. In a later analysis, TCR nucleotide sequences were compared against IMGT/GENE-DB human TR gene sequences so that V and J genes could be assigned. The TCRdist pipeline was used in a later analysis to assign CDR3 sequences and most-parsimonious VDJ recombination scenarios. In a later analysis, each TCR beta chain was defined by its CDR3 amino acid sequence together with its V-gene family, and reads without a unique V-gene family were excluded. To address suspected cross-contamination and a sequencing artifact, a later analysis removed roughly 580 highly shared, low-generation-probability nucleotide sequences. A later analysis calculated a clonal expansion index for each public chain from normalized within-repertoire ranks of inferred template counts. In a later analysis, generation probabilities were computed with a VDJ recombination model fitted to out-of-frame rearrangements, and the resulting probabilities were checked against IGoR. A later analysis scored TCR-TCR, TCR-HLA and TCR-CMV co-occurrence with hypergeometric tests, applying a repertoire-size bias correction to TCR pairs. False discovery rates were estimated in a later analysis by permuting HLA or CMV assignments 20 times. In a later analysis, co-occurring TCRs were grouped using DBSCAN, and TCRdist sequence similarity was added for clustering within HLA-allele-positive subsets. Co-occurrence clustering excluded repertoires with fewer than 30,000 or more than 120,000 public chains, plus five with anomalous nucleotide sharing. TCRdb carries this immuneACCESS record with in-frame sequences only. Its versions omit some clonotypes, under half of them owing to an unresolved V gene in the studies checked, with the rest unexplained. V and J calls and clone size are as listed in that table; D and trimming were resolved from the DNA. The sample table contains some 85,000 clones; only one count was recorded for about 73% of them. Roughly 4.5% of the sample belongs to the ten largest clones.

The chain is encoded by TRBV5-6 joined to TRBJ1-1, and TRBD1 may be the D gene, going by 6 matching bases. The source material was PBMCs. This TCR derives from a woman in her forties in good health and CMV-seropositive. In nucleotide form, the sequence is TGTGCCAGCTCCGGACAGAAGGCTGAAGCTTTCTTT. Its translation is CASSGQKAEAFF.